The clone carrying this TCR beta chain was picked up a small number of times. This CDR3 is built from 14 residues. Germline-derived CDR1 and CDR2 are MNHEY and SMNVEV (reference sequence). Trimming took 5 bases from V and 0 from J, leaving 11 bases between them. This sample was included in a study of shared clonotypes between healthy human individuals. Using immunoSEQ multiplex PCR, the repertoire was profiled, and TCRdb retains in-frame clones only, with some absent. Here the sample spans 650,000 to 700,000 clones, 80% to 95% being singletons. The chain recombines TRBV27 with TRBJ2-7; D not certain. This receptor was taken from a man younger than 30 in good health. Some clones in this sample may be carry-over from other donors' samples. Material: memory CD8+ T cells from PBMCs. Subset in this sample: CD45RO+ cells pooled with CCR7-negative TemRA cells. The CDR3 is CASSLQSTSYEQYF. In DNA, the CDR3 is TGTGCCAGCAGTCTGCAGTCCACCTCCTACGAGCAGTACTTC.